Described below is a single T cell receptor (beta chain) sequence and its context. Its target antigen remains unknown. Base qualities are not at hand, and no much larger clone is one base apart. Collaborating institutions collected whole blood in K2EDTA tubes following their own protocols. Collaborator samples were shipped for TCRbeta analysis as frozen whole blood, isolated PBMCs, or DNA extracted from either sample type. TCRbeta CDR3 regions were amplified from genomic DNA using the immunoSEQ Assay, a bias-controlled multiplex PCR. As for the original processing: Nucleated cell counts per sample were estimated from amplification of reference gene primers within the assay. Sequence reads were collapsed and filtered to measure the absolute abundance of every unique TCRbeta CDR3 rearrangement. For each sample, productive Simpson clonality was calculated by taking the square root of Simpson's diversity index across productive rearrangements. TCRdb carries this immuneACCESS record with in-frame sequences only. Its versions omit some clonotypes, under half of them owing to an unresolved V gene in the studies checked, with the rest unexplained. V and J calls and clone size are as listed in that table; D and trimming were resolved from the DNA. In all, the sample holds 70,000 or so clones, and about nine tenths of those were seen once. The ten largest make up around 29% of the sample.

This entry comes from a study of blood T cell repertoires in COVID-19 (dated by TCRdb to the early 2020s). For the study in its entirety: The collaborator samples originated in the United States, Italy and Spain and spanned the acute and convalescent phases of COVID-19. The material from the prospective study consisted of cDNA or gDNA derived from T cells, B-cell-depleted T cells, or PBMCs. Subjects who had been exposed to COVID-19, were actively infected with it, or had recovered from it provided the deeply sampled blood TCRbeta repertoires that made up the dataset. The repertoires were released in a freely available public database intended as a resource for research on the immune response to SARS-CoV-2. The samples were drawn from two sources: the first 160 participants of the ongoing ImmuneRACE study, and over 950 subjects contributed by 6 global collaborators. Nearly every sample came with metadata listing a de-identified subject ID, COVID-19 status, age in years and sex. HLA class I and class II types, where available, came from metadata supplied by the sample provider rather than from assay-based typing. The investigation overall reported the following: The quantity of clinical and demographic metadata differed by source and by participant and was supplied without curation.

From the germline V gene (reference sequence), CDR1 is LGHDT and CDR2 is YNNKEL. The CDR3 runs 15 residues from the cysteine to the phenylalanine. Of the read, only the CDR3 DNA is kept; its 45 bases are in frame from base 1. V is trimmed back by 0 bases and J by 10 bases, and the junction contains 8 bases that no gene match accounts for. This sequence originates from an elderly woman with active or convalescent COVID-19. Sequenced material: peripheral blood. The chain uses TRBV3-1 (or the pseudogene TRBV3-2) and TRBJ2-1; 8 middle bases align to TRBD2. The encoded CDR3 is CASSQDLRRGVEQFF. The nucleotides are TGTGCCAGCAGCCAAGATCTGAGGCGGGGGGTCGAGCAGTTCTTC.